The next 15 T cell receptor beta chains were all read from a single sample in a study of T cells in Graves' hyperthyroidism and ophthalmopathy. RNA transcripts gave rise to amplified TCR beta CDR3 regions. HTBI primers were used for first-round RT-PCR of the TCR CDR3. TCRdb recomputed calls from the multiplex PCR reads with MiXCR, one row per CDR3 protein. The table shows about 560,000 distinct CDR3 sequences, with 12% to 15% occurring only once. The sequenced sample consisted of blood. These receptors all stem from a woman in her forties with Graves' hyperthyroidism.

This clonotype was counted at least ten times. This chain connects TRBV20-1 to TRBJ2-7; TRBD1 agrees at 7 bases. Germline V gene lookup returns CDR1 DFQATT and CDR2 SNEGSKA (reference sequence). J gave up 3 bases and V 6 bases, and 8 bases lay outside the gene matches. This CDR3 is 13 amino acids long. Here the CDR3 reads CSARTGVYYEQYF. CDR3 coding DNA: TGCAGTGCCCGAACAGGGGTATACTACGAGCAGTACTTC.

This clonotype was detected many times. This chain links TRBV7-2 with TRBJ2-4; 12 nucleotides align to TRBD1. The CDR3 contains 18 residues. Trimming took 2 bases from V and 2 from J; bases not matched to a gene: 7. From germline, CDR1 is SGHTA and CDR2 FQGNSA. DNA for the CDR3: TGTGCCAGCAGCTTAATCGGGACAGGGGGCGATACCAAAAACATTCAGTACTTC. This sequence encodes CASSLIGTGGDTKNIQYF.

This clonotype was seen ten or more times. The rearrangement links TRBV28 to TRBJ1-2, with 10 positions matching TRBD1. J lost 6 bases, V lost 2 bases, and 15 bases had no gene match. The CDR3 length is 18 residues. The germline CDR1 and CDR2 sequences are MDHEN and SYDVKM. CDR3 in DNA: TGTGCCAGCAGTTTACAAGAATCGGACAGGGGGAGTATGGATGGCTACACCTTC. Protein product: CASSLQESDRGSMDGYTF.

This rearrangement joins TRBV2 to TRBJ2-5; D unresolved. The CDR3 has 12 amino acids. The V end lost 1 base, the J end lost 2 bases, and 2 bases lay between the germline ends. The germline V gene encodes CDR1 SNHLY and CDR2 FYNNEI. The CDR3 loop is CASSEGQETQYF. The CDR3 DNA reads TGTGCCAGCAGTGAAGGGCAAGAGACCCAGTACTTC.

This clonotype was detected many times. V is TRBV20-1 and J is TRBJ2-7; 16 nucleotides line up with TRBD2. V shed 4 bases, J shed 7 bases, and the junction held 4 bases outside the gene matches. Germline loops: CDR1 DFQATT, CDR2 SNEGSKA (reference sequence). The CDR3 is 14 residues long. This CDR3 reads CSAMGLAGGGEQYF. The CDR3, as DNA: TGCAGTGCTATGGGACTAGCGGGAGGGGGGGAGCAGTACTTC.

This chain uses TRBV20-1 with TRBJ2-7; 12 bases match TRBD2. Germline V gene sequence: CDR1 DFQATT, CDR2 SNEGSKA (reference sequence). J was trimmed by 6 bases and V by 4 bases; bases with no gene match: 10. This CDR3 is 15 amino acids long. As DNA, the CDR3 is TGCAGTGCTAAAGAACGACTAGCGGGAGTTCGCGAGCAGTACTTC. It specifies CSAKERLAGVREQYF.

This chain connects TRBV6-2 or TRBV6-3 to TRBJ1-2; 7 bases align to TRBD1. This CDR3 is 14 amino acids long. Germline V gene data show CDR1 as MNHEY and CDR2 as SVGEGT. V shed 4 bases and J 4 bases; nucleotides not matched to a gene: 6. This CDR3 is CASSFRDSFYGYTF. The CDR3, as DNA: TGTGCCAGCAGTTTCCGGGACAGTTTCTATGGCTACACCTTC.

The rearrangement links TRBV2 to TRBJ2-5; D is ambiguous. The V gene lost 7 bases and the J gene lost 0 bases, with 15 bases spanning the gap. The germline CDR1 and CDR2 sequences are SNHLY and FYNNEI. The CDR3 has 15 residues. Here the CDR3 reads CASTRSEIYQETQYF. The CDR3 nucleotides are TGTGCCAGCACTAGGTCAGAAATATACCAAGAGACCCAGTACTTC.

The genes are TRBV24-1 and TRBJ2-2; weak D call: TRBD1 (5 bases). The CDR3 spans 16 residues. V was cut by 7 bases and J by 3 bases, with 17 bases left in between. Germline CDR1 reads KGHDR; CDR2 reads SFDVKD. The CDR3 DNA reads TGTGCCACCAGAGATGCAGGGCAGGGCGACACCGGGGAGCTGTTTTTT. The encoded protein is CATRDAGQGDTGELFF.

This clonotype showed up just a few times. This chain uses TRBV5-1 with TRBJ2-3; a possible D gene is TRBD2 (5 bases). Germline CDR1 is SGHRS and CDR2 is YFSETQ. Trimming cost V 0 bases and J 6 bases, with 8 bases left between them. This CDR3 is 13 amino acids long. The CDR3 DNA reads TGCGCCAGCAGCTTGGCTAGCCGGGATACGCAGTATTTT. Translated, it gives CASSLASRDTQYF.

Many counts were recorded for this clonotype. The genes are TRBV5-1 and TRBJ2-1; 7 bases map to TRBD1. V shed 8 bases and J 4 bases; nucleotides not matched to a gene: 9. The CDR3 length is 14 residues. CDR1 and CDR2 (germline): SGHRS, YFSETQ. As DNA, the CDR3 is TGCGCCAGTACCTCGAGGGACAGATACAATGAGCAGTTCTTC. Encoded protein: CASTSRDRYNEQFF.

As regards this clonotype: A much bigger clone sits one base away, suggesting this may be a read error. The chain couples TRBV19 to TRBJ1-2; D might be TRBD1 (5 bases). Per germline, CDR1 LNHDA and CDR2 SQIVND (reference sequence). The V and J ends lost 4 bases and 7 bases respectively, with 13 bases between them. The CDR3 loop spans 13 amino acids. The CDR3 region has the DNA TGTGCCAGTAGTACCGACAGAAGGGCTGGCTACACCTTC. The encoded protein is CASSTDRRAGYTF.

Many counts were recorded for this clonotype. The chain is built from TRBV5-6 and TRBJ2-2; no reliable D call. Germline CDR1 SGHDT, CDR2 YYEEEE. V was pared by 0 bases and J by 1 base, with 4 bases between. The CDR3 totals 14 residues. The CDR3 region is CASSLALNTGELFF. Here the CDR3 DNA reads TGTGCCAGCAGCTTGGCTTTGAACACCGGGGAGCTGTTTTTT. Combining the CDR3 with reference TRBV5-6 and TRBJ2-2 gives the whole variable domain DAGVTQSPTHLIKTRGQQVTLRCSPKSGHDTVSWYQQALGQGPQFIFQYYEEEERQRGNFPDRFSGHQFPNYSSELNVNALLLGDSALYLCASSLALNTGELFFGEGSRLTVL.

This clonotype was detected ten times or more. This chain connects TRBV28 to TRBJ1-5; 9 nucleotides line up with TRBD1. J lost 0 bases, V lost 4 bases, and 7 bases had no gene match. Germline CDR1 MDHEN, CDR2 SYDVKM. The CDR3 is 17 residues long. The CDR3 nucleotides read TGTGCCAGCAGTTACAGACAGGGGGTTTATAGCAATCAGCCCCAGCATTTT. This codes for CASSYRQGVYSNQPQHF. The full variable domain, rest sourced from reference TRBV28 and TRBJ1-5, is DVKVTQSSRYLVKRTGEKVFLECVQDMDHENMFWYRQDPGLGLRLIYFSYDVKMKEKGDIPEGYSVSREKKERFSLILESASTNQTSMYLCASSYRQGVYSNQPQHFGDGTRLSIL.

The gene calls are TRBV6-4 and TRBJ2-2; 14 nucleotides agree with TRBD2. This CDR3 region has 17 residues. Germline CDR1 and CDR2: MRHNA and SNTAGT. After removal of 6 bases from V and 5 bases from J, the junction contained 8 bases not matched to a gene. The CDR3 loop is CASSKSGLAGVTGELFF. CDR3 sequence (DNA): TGTGCCAGCAGCAAATCGGGACTAGCGGGAGTTACCGGGGAGCTGTTTTTT.